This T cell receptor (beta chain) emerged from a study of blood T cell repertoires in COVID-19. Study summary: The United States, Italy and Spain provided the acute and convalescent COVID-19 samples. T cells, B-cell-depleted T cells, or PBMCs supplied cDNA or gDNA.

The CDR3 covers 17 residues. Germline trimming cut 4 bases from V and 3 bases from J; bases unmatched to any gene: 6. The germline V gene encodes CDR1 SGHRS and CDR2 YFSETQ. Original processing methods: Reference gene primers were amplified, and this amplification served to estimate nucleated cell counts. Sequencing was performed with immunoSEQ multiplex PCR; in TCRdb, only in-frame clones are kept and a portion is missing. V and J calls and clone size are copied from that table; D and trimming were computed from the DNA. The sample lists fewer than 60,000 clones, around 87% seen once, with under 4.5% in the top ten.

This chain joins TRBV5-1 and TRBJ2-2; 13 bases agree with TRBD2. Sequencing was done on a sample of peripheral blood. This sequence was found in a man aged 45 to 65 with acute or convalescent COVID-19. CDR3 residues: CASSKLAGGPDTGELFF. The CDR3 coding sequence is TGCGCCAGCAGCAAACTAGCGGGAGGGCCGGACACCGGGGAGCTGTTTTTT.